One and the same sample provided the 6 T cell receptor beta chains below, sequenced in a study of blood T cell repertoires in COVID-19. The repertoire was sequenced with immunoSEQ multiplex PCR; TCRdb's copy has only in-frame clones and lacks some. The data hold tens of thousands of clones, with 83% observed a single time. The specimen was peripheral blood. The receptors derive from a man aged 55 to 70 with active COVID-19.

The chain has TRBV29-1 and TRBJ2-1; 12 bases agree with TRBD2. V shed 3 bases and J 4 bases; nucleotides not matched to a gene: 1. Looked up from germline, CDR1 is SQVTM and CDR2 is ANQGSEA. The length of the CDR3 is 14 residues. CDR3 nucleotide sequence: TGCAGCGTTGACACTAGCGGGGGGTACAATGAGCAGTTCTTC. It encodes CSVDTSGGYNEQFF.

J is TRBJ2-1 and V is TRBV15; no definite D call. Looked up from germline, CDR1 is LNHNV and CDR2 is YYDKDF (reference sequence). The CDR3 has 13 residues. The V and J ends lost 4 bases and 4 bases respectively, with 8 bases between them. CDR3 in DNA: TGTGCCACCAGCAAGGAACTATACAATGAGCAGTTCTTC. Protein sequence: CATSKELYNEQFF.

V is TRBV2 and J is TRBJ2-5; 9 nucleotides line up with TRBD2. Germline lookup yields CDR1 SNHLY and CDR2 FYNNEI. After removal of 4 bases from V and 2 bases from J, the junction contained 5 bases not matched to a gene. The CDR3 sequence is 15 residues long. The CDR3: CASSVRTSGQETQYF. CDR3 DNA sequence: TGTGCCAGCAGTGTACGTACTAGCGGGCAAGAGACCCAGTACTTC.

The chain is built from TRBV6-2 or TRBV6-3 and TRBJ1-5, with 7 bases that match TRBD1. The CDR3 length is 15 residues. J lost 6 bases, V lost 5 bases, and 10 bases had no gene match. Germline V gene lookup returns CDR1 MNHEY and CDR2 SVGEGT. The CDR3 DNA is TGTGCCAGCAGTCTGGGGACAGTAGAAGCTCAGCCCCAGCATTTT. Translation gives CASSLGTVEAQPQHF.

This chain connects TRBV29-1 to TRBJ2-5, with D possibly matching TRBD1 (5 bases). This CDR3 contains 14 residues. Looked up from germline, CDR1 is SQVTM and CDR2 is ANQGSEA. Trimming took 1 base from V and 5 from J, leaving 14 bases between them. The CDR3 DNA sequence: TGCAGCGTTGAAGGGGGCGTGCAGACCGAGACCCAGTACTTC. The encoded protein is CSVEGGVQTETQYF.

V is TRBV5-1 and J is TRBJ2-2, with a possible D match to TRBD1 (6 bases). Germline CDR1 is SGHRS and CDR2 is YFSETQ. This CDR3 is built from 15 residues. Trimming took off 0 bases at V and 4 bases at J, with 10 bases between the two ends. CDR3 DNA: TGCGCCAGCAGCTTGGAGGGGGTGATCACCGGGGAGCTGTTTTTT. Encoded protein: CASSLEGVITGELFF.